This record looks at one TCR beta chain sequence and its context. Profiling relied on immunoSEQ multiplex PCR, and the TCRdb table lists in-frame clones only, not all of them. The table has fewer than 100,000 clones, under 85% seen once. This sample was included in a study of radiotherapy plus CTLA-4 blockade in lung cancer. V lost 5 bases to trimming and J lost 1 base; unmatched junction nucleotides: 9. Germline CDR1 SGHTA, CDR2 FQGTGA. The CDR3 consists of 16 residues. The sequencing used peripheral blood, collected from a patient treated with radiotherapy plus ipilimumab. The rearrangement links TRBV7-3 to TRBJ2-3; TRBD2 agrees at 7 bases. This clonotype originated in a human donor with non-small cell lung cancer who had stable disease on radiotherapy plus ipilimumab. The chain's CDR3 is CASSPSSGTGTDTQYF. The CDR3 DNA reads TGTGCCAGCAGCCCGTCCAGCGGGACCGGCACAGATACGCAGTATTTT. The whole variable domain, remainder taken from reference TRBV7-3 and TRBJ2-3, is GAGVSQTPSNKVTEKGKYVELRCDPISGHTALYWYRQSLGQGPEFLIYFQGTGAADDSGLPNDRFFAVRPEGSVSTLKIQRTERGDSAVYLCASSPSSGTGTDTQYFGPGTRLTVL.